Shown below are 28 T cell receptor beta chains from a single sample sequenced in a study of shared T cell receptors in the human thymus. Sequenced by immunoSEQ multiplex PCR; TCRdb stores in-frame clones only, minus some. The sample yields 65,000 to 70,000 clones, about 95% seen once. Sequenced sample: thymocytes. These receptor sequences come from a human donor.

The CDR3 region has the DNA TGCGCCAGTTACGACATCACAGGGTTGCGGAATGAGCAGTTCTTC. Its translation is CASYDITGLRNEQFF. The chain couples TRBV5-1 to TRBJ2-1, with D tentatively TRBD1 (6 bases). CDR1 and CDR2 (germline): SGHRS, YFSETQ. The CDR3 loop spans 15 amino acids. V lost 8 bases and J lost 7, with 22 bases in between.

The chain carries TRBV25-1 and TRBJ1-6; TRBD1 agrees at 10 bases. Germline trimming cut 3 bases from V and 9 bases from J; bases unmatched to any gene: 2. CDR3 length: 14 residues. Germline lookup yields CDR1 MGHDK and CDR2 SYGVNS. Here the CDR3 DNA reads TGTGCCAGCAGTGAGGGGACAGGGGTTTCACCCCTCCACTTT. Amino acids: CASSEGTGVSPLHF.

The V call is TRBV14, the J call TRBJ2-7; D is unresolved. V was cut by 4 bases and J by 3 bases, with 7 bases left in between. The germline CDR1 and CDR2 sequences are SGHDN and FVKESK. The CDR3 sequence is 12 residues long. CDR3 DNA sequence: TGTGCCAGCAGCCCCCCAGGCTACGAGCAGTACTTC. It is translated as CASSPPGYEQYF.

CDR3 coding DNA: TGTGCCAGCAGGGGGACAGCGAACCGGGTTGAAAAACTGTTTTTT. This gives the protein CASRGTANRVEKLFF. The chain recombines TRBV2 with TRBJ1-4, with 7 positions matching TRBD1. Trimming removed 6 bases from V and 7 bases from J; junction bases left unmatched: 11. The germline CDR1 and CDR2 sequences are SNHLY and FYNNEI. The CDR3 length is 15 residues.

V and J are TRBV7-9 and TRBJ2-2; tentatively, D is TRBD2 (5 bases). V was shortened by 2 bases and J by 4 bases, with 11 bases between the two germline ends. The CDR3 is made up of 15 amino acids. CDR1 is SEHNR and CDR2 is FQNEAQ in the germline V gene (reference sequence). CDR3 amino acids: CASSLSEGRTGELFF. The CDR3 nucleotides read TGTGCCAGCAGCTTATCAGAGGGTCGCACCGGGGAGCTGTTTTTT.

The chain links TRBV7-2 to TRBJ2-4, with TRBD2 matching 14 bases. The CDR3 is 18 residues long. Germline CDR1 reads SGHTA; CDR2 reads FQGNSA. V lost 5 bases and J lost 0; bases outside the gene matches: 6. This CDR3 is CASSRTTSGGVAKNIQYF. The CDR3 DNA is TGTGCCAGCAGCAGGACGACTAGCGGGGGGGTAGCCAAAAACATTCAGTACTTC. Variable domain in full (rest from reference TRBV7-2 and TRBJ2-4): GAGVSQSPSNKVTEKGKDVELRCDPISGHTALYWYRQSLGQGLEFLIYFQGNSAPDKSGLPSDRFSAERTGGSVSTLTIQRTQQEDSAVYLCASSRTTSGGVAKNIQYFGAGTRLSVL.

V usage is TRBV7-3 and J usage is TRBJ2-1; D unclear. The germline V gene encodes CDR1 SGHTA and CDR2 FQGTGA. The CDR3 is made up of 15 amino acids. The V end was cut by 5 bases, the J end by 5 bases, with 16 bases between. CDR3 sequence (DNA): TGTGCCAGCAGCCCCCGGTGGGCCCTGGACAATGAGCAGTTCTTC. This sequence encodes CASSPRWALDNEQFF.

The chain links TRBV6-5 to TRBJ2-7; no reliable D call. The CDR3 has 12 amino acids. V lost 7 bases, J lost 1 base, and 8 bases lay in between. CDR1 is MNHEY and CDR2 is SVGAGI in the germline V gene. Written as DNA, the CDR3 is TGTGCCAGCATGGGCTTGTCCTACGAGCAGTACTTC. It codes for CASMGLSYEQYF.

The rearrangement joins TRBV7-9 to TRBJ2-7, with D uncertain. The CDR3 runs 12 residues. Germline V CDR1 and CDR2: SEHNR, FQNEAQ (reference sequence). V was clipped by 8 bases and J by 7 bases, with 15 bases between them. The CDR3 sequence: CASVTSHSEQYF. The CDR3 coding sequence is TGTGCCAGCGTGACATCCCACTCAGAGCAGTACTTC.

This chain joins TRBV10-2 and TRBJ2-3, with D perhaps matching TRBD1 (5 bases). CDR1 is WSHSY, CDR2 SAAADI, per germline. The ends were cut back, 11 bases at V and 5 bases at J, with 35 bases in the middle. The CDR3 length is 19 residues. In DNA form, the CDR3 reads TGCGCCGCAATAAAGATTCCGGTAGGGGAACATGCCCTCGGAGATACGCAGTATTTT. The encoded protein is CAAIKIPVGEHALGDTQYF.

The J gene is TRBJ1-2, the V gene TRBV6-1, with 8 bases that match TRBD1. The junction had 5 bases not matched to a gene; V was cut back by 2 bases and J by 0 bases. The CDR3 length is 16 residues. In germline, CDR1 is MNHNS, CDR2 SASEGT. The CDR3 spells CASSENVRGPNYGYTF. As DNA, the CDR3 is TGTGCCAGCAGTGAAAACGTCAGGGGGCCTAACTATGGCTACACCTTC.

The V and J genes are TRBV6-5 and TRBJ2-1; 8 bases map to TRBD2. J lost 8 bases, V lost 6 bases, and 6 bases had no gene match. Looked up from germline, CDR1 is MNHEY and CDR2 is SVGAGI. CDR3 size: 13 residues. The CDR3 is CASRTSVGHEQFF. DNA for the CDR3: TGTGCCAGCAGGACTAGCGTTGGGCATGAGCAGTTCTTC.

This clone has a single count. The V call is TRBV28, the J call TRBJ1-4; D uncertain. This CDR3 has 14 amino acids. Germline values: CDR1 MDHEN, CDR2 SYDVKM. Trimming removed 3 bases from V and 8 bases from J, with 13 bases in between. CDR3 sequence (DNA): TGTGCCAGCAGTTTTCGGCCTCGGGTAGAAAAACTGTTTTTT. This encodes CASSFRPRVEKLFF.

This sequence joins TRBV27 and TRBJ2-5; D is perhaps TRBD2 (5 bases). Germline V CDR1 and CDR2: MNHEY, SMNVEV (reference sequence). This CDR3 is built from 13 residues. The V end was cut by 3 bases, the J end by 5 bases, with 10 bases between. CDR3 nucleotide sequence: TGTGCCAGCAGTTTTACTAGGTGGGAGACCCAGTACTTC. Amino acids: CASSFTRWETQYF.

The V and J genes are TRBV5-4 and TRBJ2-3, with D unclear. Trimming pared 2 bases from V and 5 bases from J, leaving 6 bases between. Germline V CDR1 and CDR2: SGHNT, YYREEE (reference sequence). This CDR3 contains 12 residues. CDR3 coding DNA: TGTGCCAGCAGCTTAACGGGAGATACGCAGTATTTT. It yields the protein CASSLTGDTQYF.

This sequence joins TRBV19 and TRBJ1-1; D unresolved. The CDR3 runs to 13 residues. V was pared by 1 base and J by 7 bases, with 10 bases between. Germline values: CDR1 LNHDA, CDR2 SQIVND (reference sequence). The CDR3 bases are TGTGCCAGTAGTATAGTAAAGGAGGATGAAGCTTTCTTT. Protein: CASSIVKEDEAFF.

The rearrangement links TRBV27 to TRBJ2-3, with a possible D match to TRBD2 (5 bases). V was trimmed by 3 bases and J by 4 bases, leaving 14 bases between them. Germline V gene data show CDR1 as MNHEY and CDR2 as SMNVEV (reference sequence). This CDR3 comprises 15 residues. CDR3 sequence: CASSFVRESSDTQYF. CDR3 nucleotides: TGTGCCAGCAGTTTTGTTAGGGAGAGCTCAGATACGCAGTATTTT.

This clone was counted only a few times. V gene TRBV6-1 combines with J gene TRBJ1-1; no firm D call. The V end lost 6 bases, the J end lost 4 bases, and 6 bases lay between the germline ends. This CDR3 comprises 11 residues. Germline V lookup: CDR1 MNHNS, CDR2 SASEGT. The CDR3 region is CASRRSTEAFF. CDR3 coding DNA: TGTGCCAGCAGGAGGTCCACTGAAGCTTTCTTT.

This clone has only a few counts. The genes are TRBV6-1 and TRBJ1-2; no reliable D call. CDR1 MNHNS and CDR2 SASEGT come from the germline V gene. The CDR3 is 10 residues long. V lost 6 bases to trimming and J lost 4 bases, with 3 bases between them. The CDR3 region is CASRSYGYTF. CDR3 DNA: TGTGCCAGCAGGTCCTATGGCTACACCTTC.

Details on this clone: This sample also contains other DNA sequences that code for the same CDR3. This chain connects TRBV23-1 to TRBJ1-1; 8 positions match TRBD1. TRBV23-1 falls under the ORF class, with uncertain function. The CDR3 extends over 15 amino acids. With 7 bases clipped from V and 0 bases from J, the junction kept 7 bases outside the gene matches. The CDR3 region has the DNA TGCGCCAGCATCGACAGGGGCGGATTGAACACTGAAGCTTTCTTT. Translation gives CASIDRGGLNTEAFF.

The chain is built from TRBV25-1 and TRBJ1-5; D is undetermined. Trimming took off 2 bases at V and 3 bases at J, with 8 bases between the two ends. The CDR3 length is 14 residues. In germline, CDR1 is MGHDK, CDR2 SYGVNS. CDR3 coding DNA: TGTGCCAGCAGTGAAAGGGCCCTCAATCAGCCCCAGCATTTT. As protein: CASSERALNQPQHF. Together with reference TRBV25-1 and TRBJ1-5, the CDR3 gives the full variable domain: EADIYQTPRYLVIGTGKKITLECSQTMGHDKMYWYQQDPGMELHLIHYSYGVNSTEKGDLSSESTVSRIRTEHFPLTLESARPSHTSQYLCASSERALNQPQHFGDGTRLSIL.

The genes are TRBV6-5 and TRBJ1-5; no definite D call. The CDR3 totals 14 residues. Per germline, CDR1 MNHEY and CDR2 SVGAGI. The V end lost 5 bases, the J end lost 0 bases, and 8 bases lay between the germline ends. The CDR3 bases are TGTGCCAGCAGTCAGAAGTATAGCAATCAGCCCCAGCATTTT. The encoded protein is CASSQKYSNQPQHF.

Notes on this clone: A junction end diverges from the germline sequence, so it may reflect a read error. The J gene is TRBJ1-1, the V gene TRBV7-2; 8 bases line up with TRBD1. There are 13 residues in the CDR3. Germline V gene data show CDR1 as SGHTA and CDR2 as FQGNSA. In nucleotides, the CDR3 is TGTGCCAGCAGCTTAGGCAAGGGGCAGGGGGCTTCATTT. It is translated as CASSLGKGQGASF.

The chain uses TRBV7-6 and TRBJ2-5; D is ambiguous. This CDR3 has 14 residues. CDR1 is SGHVS and CDR2 is FNYEAQ in the germline V gene. V dropped 6 bases and J dropped 5 bases, with 16 bases sitting between them. The CDR3: CASSPLAAAETQYF. The CDR3 region has the DNA TGTGCCAGCAGTCCACTGGCGGCGGCGGAGACCCAGTACTTC.

This sequence joins TRBV7-9 and TRBJ1-1; D is unresolved. Germline V lookup: CDR1 SEHNR, CDR2 FQNEAQ (reference sequence). This CDR3 is 14 amino acids long. Deletions cut 1 base from V and 1 base from J, with 7 bases between. CDR3 sequence: CASSLVRGNTEAFF. In nucleotides, the CDR3 is TGTGCCAGCAGCTTAGTACGGGGGAACACTGAAGCTTTCTTT.

This clone showed up just once. V usage is TRBV7-9 and J usage is TRBJ2-3; D is perhaps TRBD2 (5 bases). Germline V CDR1 and CDR2: SEHNR, FQNEAQ (reference sequence). The CDR3 consists of 18 residues. The V end was cut by 3 bases, the J end by 5 bases, with 24 bases between. CDR3 coding DNA: TGTGCCAGCAGCTTGGGGTTAAGGTTGGGAGCTAATAGAGATACGCAGTATTTT. This gives the protein CASSLGLRLGANRDTQYF. The complete variable domain, with remaining parts taken from reference TRBV7-9 and TRBJ2-3, reads DTGVSQNPRHKITKRGQNVTFRCDPISEHNRLYWYRQTLGQGPEFLTYFQNEAQLEKSRLLSDRFSAERPKGSFSTLEIQRTEQGDSAMYLCASSLGLRLGANRDTQYFGPGTRLTVL.

This chain connects TRBV27 to TRBJ2-7, with TRBD2 matching 10 bases. CDR1 and CDR2 from the germline V gene are MNHEY and SMNVEV (reference sequence). The CDR3 is made up of 18 amino acids. After removal of 2 bases from V and 4 bases from J, the junction contained 14 bases not matched to a gene. The CDR3: CASSLRRTSGRGMYEQYF. The CDR3 DNA follows: TGTGCCAGCAGTTTAAGAAGGACTAGCGGCAGGGGTATGTACGAGCAGTACTTC.

This clone was counted once. The chain links TRBV4-3 to TRBJ2-6; D tentatively fits TRBD1 or TRBD2 (5 bases each). The CDR3 totals 19 residues. Trimming cost V 0 bases and J 0 bases, with 15 bases left between them. Germline-derived CDR1 and CDR2 are LGHNA and YSLEER. Written as DNA, the CDR3 is TGCGCCAGCAGCCAAGAGCCCGGTGGGGGTTACTCTGGGGCCAACGTCCTGACTTTC. Residues: CASSQEPGGGYSGANVLTF.